Reported below is one T cell receptor beta chain. This clonotype was counted a few times. Its antigen specificity is not known. It has no much larger one-base neighbor in the sample; base qualities were not kept. The CDR3 spans 19 residues, from the cysteine through the phenylalanine. The kept DNA is CDR3 alone, 57 bases in frame from the first base. CDR1 and CDR2 are read off the germline V gene (reference sequence) as MNHNY and SVGAGI. V is trimmed back by 0 bases and J by 8 bases, and the junction contains 17 bases that no gene match accounts for. TCR alpha and beta CDR3 regions were amplified with the iRepertoire nested amplicon-rescue multiplex PCR (arm-PCR) platform from RNA. For one-step reverse transcription and amplification, roughly 85-400 ng of tissue mRNA or PBMC total RNA was used as input. Following bead purification, Illumina adapters were added through a secondary multiplex PCR, and the libraries were then gel-purified between 200 and 400 bp. Demultiplexing relied on internal 6-nucleotide barcodes carried by the libraries. Libraries were sequenced on an Illumina MiSeq with 2x220 or 2x250 nucleotide paired-end reads. On the authors' methods: Paired reads were merged using FLASH 1.2.11 and were aligned to the GRCh37 human genome using BWA-MEM, after which TRA and TRB reads were extracted. V and J assignment used an IMGT-derived reference of cassette sequences and CDR3 motifs that included pseudogenes. Reads were translated in three frames, and productive CDR3s were defined as those with a C...FGXG motif and no stop codons. Clonotypes were defined as unique combinations of V-J cassette pair and CDR3 amino acid sequence. Reads were filtered by Hamming distance, with the threshold set by the sequence error rate of each sample in mapped regions. The public reads were run again by TCRdb, first through fastp at Q25 and then through MiXCR, and only productive beta chains were kept. Merged by CDR3 protein, the rows form single entries marked with the most common genes and DNA. TCRdb's processing, not the study's, gives the V and J calls here. This sample comprises about 130,000 distinct CDR3 sequences, under 25% of them detected only once. Under 35% of the sample rests with the top ten.

This sample is part of a study of glioma-infiltrating T cells listed by TCRdb under 2016. With respect to the entire study: The study sequenced TCR alpha- and beta-chain repertoires from glioma tissue, from non-neoplastic brain tissue and from matched peripheral blood mononuclear cells. To measure how far tissue and blood T-cell populations diverged, each tissue-infiltrating repertoire was compared against the peripheral blood repertoire of the same patient. The paired cohort was made up of three low-grade glioma patients, about 8 primary glioblastoma patients and three non-glioma patients who contributed non-neoplastic brain tissue. Broad study findings and their caveats: Small numbers underpinned the group comparisons: several glioblastoma patients, three low-grade glioma patients and three non-neoplastic patients. Only a very small number of CDR3 sequences turned up in both tissue and blood, a result put down to high CDR3 diversity combined with limited sampling. VJ-independent divergence between tissue and blood was below expectation in non-neoplastic patients but above expectation in all gliomas, especially low-grade gliomas.

The specimen was glioma tissue, nonneoplastic brain tissue, or PBMCs (not recorded which). The source of this sequence is a human donor with low-grade glioma or glioblastoma, undergoing nonglioma brain surgery, or in good health (not recorded which). The rearranged segments are TRBV6-6 and TRBJ1-4, with 8 middle bases fitting TRBD1. CDR3 sequence: CASSYSEATQAGGEEKLFF. The DNA reads TGTGCCAGCAGTTACTCAGAGGCAACCCAGGCAGGGGGCGAAGAAAAACTGTTTTTT.